This T cell receptor beta chain originates from a study of blood T cells in healthy people across ages. Extracted total RNA amounted to at least 5 micrograms for each sample. This CDR3 is 19 amino acids long. Looked up from germline, CDR1 is DFQATT and CDR2 is SNEGSKA (reference sequence). J was trimmed by 4 bases and V by 7 bases; bases with no gene match: 20. Next came a second PCR, run for about 6 to 12 cycles, which used a sample-barcoded 5' primer along with a J-beta primer mix. From the 5' RACE reads, TCRdb called clonotypes with MiXCR, one entry per CDR3 protein. Among almost 1 million distinct CDR3 sequences listed, 51% were seen once.

The gene calls are TRBV20-1 and TRBJ2-5; 14 bases fit TRBD2. The receptor was derived from a woman aged 60 to 75 in good health. Input material: blood. CDR3 amino acids: CSVTSLTGTSGRLRETQYF. CDR3 coding DNA: TGCAGTGTCACCAGCCTGACGGGGACTAGCGGGAGATTAAGAGAGACCCAGTACTTC.